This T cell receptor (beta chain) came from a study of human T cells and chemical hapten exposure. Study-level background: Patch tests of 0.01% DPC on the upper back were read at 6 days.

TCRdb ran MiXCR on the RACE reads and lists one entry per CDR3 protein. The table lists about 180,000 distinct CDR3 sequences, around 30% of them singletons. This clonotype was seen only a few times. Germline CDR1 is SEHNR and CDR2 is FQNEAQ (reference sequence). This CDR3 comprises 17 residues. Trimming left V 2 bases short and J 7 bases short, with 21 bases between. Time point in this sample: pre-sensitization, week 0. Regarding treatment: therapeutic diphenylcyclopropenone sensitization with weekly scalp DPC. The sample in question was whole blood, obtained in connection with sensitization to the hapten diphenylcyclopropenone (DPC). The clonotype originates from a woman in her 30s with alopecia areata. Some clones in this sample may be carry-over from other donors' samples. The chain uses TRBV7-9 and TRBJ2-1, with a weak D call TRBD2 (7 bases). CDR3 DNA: TGTGCCAGCAGCTTACATCGGATCGGGGGGCGGGGAAATGAGCAGTTCTTC. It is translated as CASSLHRIGGRGNEQFF. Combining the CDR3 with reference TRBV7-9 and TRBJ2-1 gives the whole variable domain DTGVSQNPRHKITKRGQNVTFRCDPISEHNRLYWYRQTLGQGPEFLTYFQNEAQLEKSRLLSDRFSAERPKGSFSTLEIQRTEQGDSAMYLCASSLHRIGGRGNEQFFGPGTRLTVL.